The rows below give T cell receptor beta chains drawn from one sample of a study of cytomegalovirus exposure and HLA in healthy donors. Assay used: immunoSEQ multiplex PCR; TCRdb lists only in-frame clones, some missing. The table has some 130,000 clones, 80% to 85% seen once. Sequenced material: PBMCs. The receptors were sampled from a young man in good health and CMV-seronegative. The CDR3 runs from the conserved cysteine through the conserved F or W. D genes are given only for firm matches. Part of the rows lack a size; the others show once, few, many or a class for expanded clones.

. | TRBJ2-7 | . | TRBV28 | TGTGCCAGCAGCCTAAGACCGGGACAAGAGTACGAGCAGTACTTC | CASSLRPGQEYEQYF
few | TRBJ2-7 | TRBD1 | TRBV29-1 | TGCAGCGTTGAACCCACCCGGGACAGGGGCCCCTACGAGCAGTACTTC | CSVEPTRDRGPYEQYF
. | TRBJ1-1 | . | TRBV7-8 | TGTGCCAGCAGCCTAGAAGGGCAGGTTAGAGGGGGAACTGAAGCTTTCTTT | CASSLEGQVRGGTEAFF
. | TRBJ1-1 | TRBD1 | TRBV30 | TGTGCCTGGAGTGCTAACAGGGGAACTGAAGCTTTCTTT | CAWSANRGTEAFF
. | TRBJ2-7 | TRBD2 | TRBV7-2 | TGTGCCAGCAGCAATGATATTAGCGGGGGTGTGGTGTCCTACGAGCAGTACTTC | CASSNDISGGVVSYEQYF
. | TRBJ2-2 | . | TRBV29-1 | TGCAGCGGAGGGGGGGGCAGGGCCAACACCGGGGAGCTGTTTTTT | CSGGGGRANTGELFF
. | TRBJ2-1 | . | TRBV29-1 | TGCAGCGTTAAGCGGACGGAGACTCCTTCTAATGAGCAGTTCTTC | CSVKRTETPSNEQFF
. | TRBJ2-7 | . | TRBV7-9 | TGTGCCAGCAGCTTAGTGGCGGTCTTCGGGTCCTACGAGCAGTACTTC | CASSLVAVFGSYEQYF
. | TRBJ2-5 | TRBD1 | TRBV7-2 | TGTGCCAGCAGCTTAGGATCCGGCAGGGGGCAAGAAGAGCAGTACTTC | CASSLGSGRGQEEQYF
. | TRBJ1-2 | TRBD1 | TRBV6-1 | TGTGCCAGCAGTGTGGACAGGGATTATGGCTACACCTTC | CASSVDRDYGYTF
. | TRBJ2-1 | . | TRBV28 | TGTGCCAGCAGTCTCGGAGGCGGTCGGTCCAATGAGCAGTTCTTC | CASSLGGGRSNEQFF
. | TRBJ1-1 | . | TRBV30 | TGTGCCTGGAGAGGGGGGAACACTGAAGCTTTCTTT | CAWRGGNTEAFF
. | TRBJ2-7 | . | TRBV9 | TGTGCCAGCAGCGTAGATACAGTTCCCTACGAGCAGTACTTC | CASSVDTVPYEQYF
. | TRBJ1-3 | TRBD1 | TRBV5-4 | TGTGCCAGCAGCTTGGGGGACAGGGGCCTCTCTGGAAACACCATATATTTT | CASSLGDRGLSGNTIYF
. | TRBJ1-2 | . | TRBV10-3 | TGTGCCATCAGTGAGTCTCCCGTCTTTGAGGAGAGTAGCTACACCTTC | CAISESPVFEESSYTF
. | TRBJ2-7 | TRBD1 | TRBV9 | TGTGCCAGCAGCGCAACCGGGACAGGGACCGAGCAGTACTTC | CASSATGTGTEQYF
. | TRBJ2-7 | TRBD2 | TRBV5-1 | TGCGCCAGCGGAGGTGCTAGCGGGGTTGGTGACGAGCAGTACTTC | CASGGASGVGDEQYF
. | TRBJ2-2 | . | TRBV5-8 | TGTGCCAGCAGCTTACTTTGGGGGCAAGGGGCCGGGGAGCTGTTTTTT | CASSLLWGQGAGELFF
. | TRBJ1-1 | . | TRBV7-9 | TGTGCCAGCAGCTTAATCACGGTAAAAAACACTGAAGCTTTCTTT | CASSLITVKNTEAFF
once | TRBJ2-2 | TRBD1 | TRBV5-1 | TGCGCCAGCAGCTTTGGACAGGGACTCTCCGGACGGGCCGGGGAGCTGTTTTTT | CASSFGQGLSGRAGELFF
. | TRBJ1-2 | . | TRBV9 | TGTGCCAGCAGCGTAGAACCCCGGGACAAAGGGATGGGCTACACCTTC | CASSVEPRDKGMGYTF
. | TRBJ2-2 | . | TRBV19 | TGTGCCAGTAGTATAGGGGCAGGGACCGGGGAGCTGTTTTTT | CASSIGAGTGELFF
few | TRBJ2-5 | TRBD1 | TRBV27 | TGTGCCAGCAGTACACGGACAGGGTTCCAAGAGACCCAGTACTTC | CASSTRTGFQETQYF
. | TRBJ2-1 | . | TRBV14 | TGTGCCAGCAGCCCAACCACCTTGAGGTACAATGAGCAGTTCTTC | CASSPTTLRYNEQFF
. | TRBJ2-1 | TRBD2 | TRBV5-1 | TGCGCCAGCAACTCAGCGGGGGTCTCCTACAATGAGCAGTTCTTC | CASNSAGVSYNEQFF
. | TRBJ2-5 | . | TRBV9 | TGTGCCAGCAGCGTAGACTCATGGAGGGACAGACAAGAGACCCAGTACTTC | CASSVDSWRDRQETQYF
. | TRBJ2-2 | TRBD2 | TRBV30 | TGTGCCTGGAGTGTACTGTCCCGGGGGGGCGGGGAGCTGTTTTTT | CAWSVLSRGGGELFF
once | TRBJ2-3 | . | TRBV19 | TGTGCCAGTAGTATCAGGGCCGATACGCAGTATTTT | CASSIRADTQYF
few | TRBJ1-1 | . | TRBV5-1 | TGCGCCAGCAGCCAAACAGGGCCCACTGAAGCTTTCTTT | CASSQTGPTEAFF
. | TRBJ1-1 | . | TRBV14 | TGTGCCAGCAGTCCCCTCCTCGGGGGGTCTGAAGCTTTCTTT | CASSPLLGGSEAFF
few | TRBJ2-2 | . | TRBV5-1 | TGCGCCAGCAGCTTGCGGGGGGCCGCCGGGGAGCTGTTTTTT | CASSLRGAAGELFF
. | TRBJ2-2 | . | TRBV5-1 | TGCGCCAGCAGCTACGGGGGTGTCACCGGGGAGCTGTTTTTT | CASSYGGVTGELFF
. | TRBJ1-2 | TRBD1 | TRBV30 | TGTGCCTGGGACAGGGGAGGGGACTATGGCTACACCTTC | CAWDRGGDYGYTF
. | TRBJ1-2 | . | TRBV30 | TGTGCCTGGATGCGGGGGGACTATGGCTACACCTTC | CAWMRGDYGYTF
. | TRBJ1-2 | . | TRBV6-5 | TGTGCCAGCACCCGAGACAGCGCCGCTAACTATGGCTACACCTTC | CASTRDSAANYGYTF
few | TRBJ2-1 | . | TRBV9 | TGTGCCAGCAACCCTACGGGGGGCAGGAATGAGCAGTTCTTC | CASNPTGGRNEQFF
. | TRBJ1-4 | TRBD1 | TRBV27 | TGTGCCAGCAGTTTCAGGGGGCGAATTGCAACTAATGAAAAACTGTTTTTT | CASSFRGRIATNEKLFF
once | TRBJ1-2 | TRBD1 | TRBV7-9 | TGTGCCAGCAGCACCAGGACAGGGTCGGATGGCTACACCTTC | CASSTRTGSDGYTF
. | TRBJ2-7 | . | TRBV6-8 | TGTGCCCAGTGCTCGGGATGGGATACCTACGGGCAGTACTTC | CAQCSGWDTYGQYF
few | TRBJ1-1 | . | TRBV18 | TGTGCCAGCTCACCACAATCCGGGACAGAAGCTTTCTTT | CASSPQSGTEAFF